This record looks at one T cell receptor (beta chain) sequence and its context. CDR1 and CDR2 (germline): MNHEY, SVGAGI. V was cut by 2 bases and J by 5 bases, with 12 bases left in between. This CDR3 spans 15 amino acids. Participants, roughly 18 to 89 years old, spanned 25 or so US areas. All exposed participants met a person with COVID-19 within 2 weeks before entering the study. The sample comes from a study of blood T cell repertoires in COVID-19. Sequencing used immunoSEQ multiplex PCR; TCRdb keeps in-frame clones, though not all of them. The sample carries fewer than 350,000 clones, more than 70% recorded once.

This chain connects TRBV6-5 to TRBJ1-4; D is possibly TRBD1 (6 bases). This receptor was taken from a woman aged 25 to 39 who had been exposed to COVID-19. What was sequenced was PBMCs or T cells enriched from blood (not recorded which). CDR3 DNA: TGTGCCAGCAGTTACAATCCGGACAGAAATGAAAAACTGTTTTTT. Protein product: CASSYNPDRNEKLFF.